This is a list of T cell receptor beta chains from one sample in a study of PD-L1 blockade in urothelial cancer. The repertoire was sequenced with immunoSEQ multiplex PCR; TCRdb's copy has only in-frame clones and lacks some. The table records 60,000 to 70,000 clones, approximately 75% of them present only once. The sample consisted of PBMCs, taken around atezolizumab (anti-PD-L1) treatment. These receptors were obtained from a man between 65 and 85 years old with urothelial cancer. CDR3s include the opening cysteine and the closing phenylalanine or tryptophan. D genes are given only for firm matches. The size entry is marked missing in some rows and otherwise reads once, few, many or a size class.

cdr3_nt | cdr3_aa | v_call | d_call | j_call | clone_size
TGCGCCAGCAGCCGGACAGATTACAATGAGCAGTTCTTC | CASSRTDYNEQFF | TRBV4-1 | - | TRBJ2-1 | -
TGTGCCTCCCCGGGACTAGCGGGAGTTCGGCCCACAGATACGCAGTATTTT | CASPGLAGVRPTDTQYF | TRBV30 | TRBD2 | TRBJ2-3 | -
TGTGCCAGCAGCTTAGCGATCCTGACAGCCGGCGATGGCTACACCTTC | CASSLAILTAGDGYTF | TRBV7-8 | - | TRBJ1-2 | -
TGTGCCAGCAACGAACAGGCCACCCAAGAGACCCAGTACTTC | CASNEQATQETQYF | TRBV11-3 | - | TRBJ2-5 | -
TGCGCCAGCAGCCAAATCGGACAGGGACAAGGGCAGCCCCAGCATTTT | CASSQIGQGQGQPQHF | TRBV4-1 | TRBD1 | TRBJ1-5 | -
TGTGCCAGCAGTTATTCGACCGGGACTGAAGCTTTCTTT | CASSYSTGTEAFF | TRBV6-5 | - | TRBJ1-1 | -
TGTGCCAGCAGTGAGACAGGTTGGAATGAGCAGTTCTTC | CASSETGWNEQFF | TRBV2 | - | TRBJ2-1 | once
TGCGCCAGCTCGCGGGGTATGAACTATGGCTACACCTTC | CASSRGMNYGYTF | TRBV4-1 | - | TRBJ1-2 | few
TGTGCCATCAGTGAGTCGGTTCTAGCGGGTAGAGAGACCCAGTACTTC | CAISESVLAGRETQYF | TRBV10-3 | TRBD2 | TRBJ2-5 | once
TGTGCCAGCAGCCCTCCTCAGCGGGAGCGTCATGAGCAGTTCTTC | CASSPPQRERHEQFF | TRBV11-3 | TRBD2 | TRBJ2-1 | -
TGCGCCAGCAGCCAAGATCTGCCCGCCTCGGCCCAGCATTTT | CASSQDLPASAQHF | TRBV4-1 | - | TRBJ1-5 | -
TGCGCCAGCAGCTTGGCGACAGGGGACGGGGACACCATATATTTT | CASSLATGDGDTIYF | TRBV5-1 | TRBD1 | TRBJ1-3 | -
TGTGCCAGCAGCGCCTGGGAGGGAAATCAGCCCCAGCATTTT | CASSAWEGNQPQHF | TRBV9 | - | TRBJ1-5 | -
TGTGCCAGCAGCTTGGGGGGAAGCAGGGCCATCAATCAGCCCCAGCATTTT | CASSLGGSRAINQPQHF | TRBV5-4 | - | TRBJ1-5 | -
TGTGCCAGCAGCTTGCCCAGGGGGTTGGGTGAGCAGTTCTTC | CASSLPRGLGEQFF | TRBV5-6 | TRBD1 | TRBJ2-1 | -
TGTGCCAGCGGAGTAACTAGCAGCTACCAAGGGGCGACCTACGAGCAGTACTTC | CASGVTSSYQGATYEQYF | TRBV6-4 | - | TRBJ2-7 | -
TGTGCCAGCAGTTTCGCAGGGGGCACTGAAGCTTTCTTT | CASSFAGGTEAFF | TRBV7-9 | TRBD1 | TRBJ1-1 | -
TGTGCCAGCAGTGAGGCTAGCGGTTACAATGAGCAGTTCTTC | CASSEASGYNEQFF | TRBV6-1 | TRBD2 | TRBJ2-1 | -
TGTGCCAGCAGCTTACAGGGGTACGCCGAGCAGTACTTC | CASSLQGYAEQYF | TRBV7-2 | - | TRBJ2-7 | -
TGTGCCAGCAGCATCGGAGGCTATGGCTACACCTTC | CASSIGGYGYTF | TRBV5-6 | - | TRBJ1-2 | once
TGTGCCAGCTCACTCTCGGGACAGAATATGAACACTGAAGCTTTCTTT | CASSLSGQNMNTEAFF | TRBV18 | TRBD1 | TRBJ1-1 | once
TGTGCCAGCTCCGGACAGGGAAACACTGAAGCTTTCTTT | CASSGQGNTEAFF | TRBV19 | TRBD1 | TRBJ1-1 | -
TGCGCCAGCAGCTTGGCCGGGAACACTGAAGCTTTCTTT | CASSLAGNTEAFF | TRBV5-1 | - | TRBJ1-1 | -
TGCGCCAGCAGCTTACCAGGAGGCACCTACGAGCAGTACTTC | CASSLPGGTYEQYF | TRBV5-1 | - | TRBJ2-7 | -
TGCGCCAGCAGCCAAGAAGGAGGCTCTGGAAACACCATATATTTT | CASSQEGGSGNTIYF | TRBV4-1 | - | TRBJ1-3 | -
TGTGCCAGCAGCTTTACCAGTACTGAAGCTTTCTTT | CASSFTSTEAFF | TRBV7-9 | - | TRBJ1-1 | -
TGTGCCAGCTCTCCGTATAGCTCCTACGAGCAGTACTTC | CASSPYSSYEQYF | TRBV18 | - | TRBJ2-7 | -
TGTGCCACCGAGGGGGCCTATGGCTACACCTTC | CATEGAYGYTF | TRBV19 | TRBD1 | TRBJ1-2 | medium-sized
TGTGCCTGGAGCTCCACTAGTGAGCAGTTCTTC | CAWSSTSEQFF | TRBV30 | - | TRBJ2-1 | few
TGTGCCAGCAGCCAAGGGGCAGGGGGCCGGCAACAGCCCCAGCATTTT | CASSQGAGGRQQPQHF | TRBV9 | TRBD1 | TRBJ1-5 | -
TGTGCCAGCATCCGGGACAGGGATTCTAAGAACACTGAAGCTTTCTTT | CASIRDRDSKNTEAFF | TRBV6-6 | TRBD1 | TRBJ1-1 | -
TGTGCCAGCAGCTTGCAGCCCGAGGGGGGGCGGGCCTACGAGCAGTACTTC | CASSLQPEGGRAYEQYF | TRBV5-6 | - | TRBJ2-7 | -
TGTGCCAGCAGTCGGTACAGGAACACTGAAGCTTTCTTT | CASSRYRNTEAFF | TRBV6-5 | - | TRBJ1-1 | -
TGTGCCAGCACCAGGGGGCCTAATCAGCCCCAGCATTTT | CASTRGPNQPQHF | TRBV6-5 | TRBD1 | TRBJ1-5 | -
TGCGCCAGCAGCCAAGTCGGCGGGAGTGACATTCAGTACTTC | CASSQVGGSDIQYF | TRBV4-1 | TRBD2 | TRBJ2-4 | few
TGTGCCAGCTCAGCGACCGGGACAGGGGGCTTTGGGGAGCAGTACTTC | CASSATGTGGFGEQYF | TRBV18 | TRBD1 | TRBJ2-7 | -
TGTGCCAGCATATCGGGGACAGCGAACACCGGGGAGCTGTTTTTT | CASISGTANTGELFF | TRBV2 | TRBD1 | TRBJ2-2 | -
TGTGCCAGCAGTTACCGACAGTACAATGAGCAGTTCTTC | CASSYRQYNEQFF | TRBV6-6 | - | TRBJ2-1 | -
TGCAGTGCTGGGCCCTCGAGAGAGCAGTACTTC | CSAGPSREQYF | TRBV20-1 | - | TRBJ2-7 | -
TGTGCCAGCAGCTTTGCGAGTGAGCAGTTCTTC | CASSFASEQFF | TRBV7-9 | - | TRBJ2-1 | -
TGCGCCAGCAGTAGTTTACAGGGGAACAATGAGCAGTTCTTC | CASSSLQGNNEQFF | TRBV5-1 | TRBD1 | TRBJ2-1 | once
TGTGCCAGCAGTCCCTCCGGGACAGGGACCTACGAGCAGTACTTC | CASSPSGTGTYEQYF | TRBV28 | TRBD1 | TRBJ2-7 | -
TGTGCCAGCTCCCCTGGGACAGGGGACGAAAAACTGTTTTTT | CASSPGTGDEKLFF | TRBV6-4 | TRBD1 | TRBJ1-4 | -
TGTGCCAGCAGCTTAGCAGGGGGCTACAATGAGCAGTTCTTC | CASSLAGGYNEQFF | TRBV7-6 | - | TRBJ2-1 | -
TGCGCCAGCAGCTTGGTATCAGGAGGCTCGGGTGGTAGGGAGCAGTACTTC | CASSLVSGGSGGREQYF | TRBV5-1 | - | TRBJ2-7 | -
TGTGCCAGCAGCTTAGGACGGGGCACTGAAGCTTTCTTT | CASSLGRGTEAFF | TRBV11-2 | - | TRBJ1-1 | few
TGTGCCAGCAGTGAGATGACAGGGACTAATGAAAAACTGTTTTTT | CASSEMTGTNEKLFF | TRBV6-1 | TRBD1 | TRBJ1-4 | -
TGTGCCAGCAGCCAAGGTGATCCGGACAACGGATACGAGCAGTACTTC | CASSQGDPDNGYEQYF | TRBV14 | - | TRBJ2-7 | -